This is a list of T cell receptor beta chains from one sample in a study of blood T cell repertoires in COVID-19. Method: immunoSEQ multiplex PCR; TCRdb's copy keeps in-frame clones and lacks some. Here the sample spans roughly 140,000 clones, 80% to 90% being singletons. The sequencing input was peripheral blood. The receptors were gathered from a woman aged 70 to 79 with acute or convalescent COVID-19. Each CDR3 is given with its conserved first and last residue. The order of the fields is J gene, D gene, V gene, clone size, CDR3 DNA, CDR3 protein. D genes are given only for firm matches. Size is stated for part of the rows, as once, few or many counts, or as a class when the clone is expanded.

J gene: TRBJ1-6
D gene: -
V gene: TRBV25-1
clone size: once
CDR3 DNA: TGTGCCAGCAGTGAATTTCAGGGGCTAGGTTCACCCCTCCACTTT
CDR3 protein: CASSEFQGLGSPLHF

J gene: TRBJ2-7
D gene: TRBD1
V gene: TRBV7-8
clone size: -
CDR3 DNA: TGTGCCAGCACGGACAGGAACGAGCAGTACTTC
CDR3 protein: CASTDRNEQYF

J gene: TRBJ1-1
D gene: TRBD1
V gene: TRBV7-9
clone size: once
CDR3 DNA: TGTGCCAGCAGCTTAAGCTGGACAGGGACCACTGAAGCTTTCTTT
CDR3 protein: CASSLSWTGTTEAFF

J gene: TRBJ2-1
D gene: TRBD1
V gene: TRBV5-1
clone size: -
CDR3 DNA: TGCGCCAGCAGCAGTACCCAGGGGGCCGTAGATGAGCAGTTCTTC
CDR3 protein: CASSSTQGAVDEQFF

J gene: TRBJ2-2
D gene: -
V gene: TRBV2
clone size: once
CDR3 DNA: TGTGCCAGCAGTGTACAGGGAAGCGGGGAGCTGTTTTTT
CDR3 protein: CASSVQGSGELFF

J gene: TRBJ2-7
D gene: TRBD2
V gene: TRBV5-1
clone size: -
CDR3 DNA: TGCGCCAGCAGCTTGTTCCTAGCGGAGTCCTACGAGCAGTACTTC
CDR3 protein: CASSLFLAESYEQYF

J gene: TRBJ1-1
D gene: -
V gene: TRBV5-1
clone size: -
CDR3 DNA: TGCGCCAGCAGCTCGGACGGGATGAACACTGAAGCTTTCTTT
CDR3 protein: CASSSDGMNTEAFF

J gene: TRBJ2-2
D gene: TRBD2
V gene: TRBV11-3
clone size: -
CDR3 DNA: TGTGCCAGCAGCCTGCTAGCGGGGGCGAACACCGGGGAGCTGTTTTTT
CDR3 protein: CASSLLAGANTGELFF

J gene: TRBJ2-5
D gene: TRBD2
V gene: TRBV5-1
clone size: once
CDR3 DNA: TGCGCCAGCTCGACTAGCGGGGGCCCGGAGACCCAGTACTTC
CDR3 protein: CASSTSGGPETQYF

J gene: TRBJ1-4
D gene: -
V gene: TRBV7-6
clone size: -
CDR3 DNA: TGTGCCAGCAGCTCAGGTGAAAAACTGTTTTTT
CDR3 protein: CASSSGEKLFF

J gene: TRBJ1-4
D gene: TRBD1
V gene: TRBV2
clone size: -
CDR3 DNA: TGTGCCAGCAGATTTACAGGGGCAACTAATGAAAAACTGTTTTTT
CDR3 protein: CASRFTGATNEKLFF

J gene: TRBJ1-5
D gene: -
V gene: TRBV10-3
clone size: -
CDR3 DNA: TGTGCCATCAGTGTGAAGGCGGGGATTCAGCCCCAGCATTTT
CDR3 protein: CAISVKAGIQPQHF

J gene: TRBJ1-5
D gene: -
V gene: TRBV6-5
clone size: -
CDR3 DNA: TGTGCCAGCAAATTGGGGGGGAATCAGCCCCAGCATTTT
CDR3 protein: CASKLGGNQPQHF

J gene: TRBJ1-3
D gene: TRBD1
V gene: TRBV7-3
clone size: -
CDR3 DNA: TGTGCCAGCAGACTACAGGGGAGCTCTGGAAACACCATATATTTT
CDR3 protein: CASRLQGSSGNTIYF

J gene: TRBJ1-3
D gene: -
V gene: TRBV28
clone size: -
CDR3 DNA: TGTGCCAGCAGTCCTAGAGGCTATGGAAACACCATATATTTT
CDR3 protein: CASSPRGYGNTIYF

J gene: TRBJ2-1
D gene: -
V gene: TRBV7-9
clone size: -
CDR3 DNA: TGTGCCAGCAGCTTAGTATCCTACAATGAGCAGTTCTTC
CDR3 protein: CASSLVSYNEQFF

J gene: TRBJ2-3
D gene: -
V gene: TRBV4-2
clone size: once
CDR3 DNA: TGTGCCAGCAGCCAACAGGGGGGAGATACGCAGTATTTT
CDR3 protein: CASSQQGGDTQYF

J gene: TRBJ2-6
D gene: TRBD1
V gene: TRBV13
clone size: -
CDR3 DNA: TGTGCCAGCAGCTGGACAGGGGGCGCAGGTCCTGGGGCCAACGTCCTGACTTTC
CDR3 protein: CASSWTGGAGPGANVLTF

J gene: TRBJ1-5
D gene: -
V gene: TRBV7-9
clone size: few
CDR3 DNA: TGTGCCAGCGCTGGAGTGCATAGCAATCAGCCCCAGCATTTT
CDR3 protein: CASAGVHSNQPQHF

J gene: TRBJ1-3
D gene: -
V gene: TRBV7-6
clone size: -
CDR3 DNA: TGTGCCAGCAGCTTAGTGTGGGGAGTTGGAAACACCATATATTTT
CDR3 protein: CASSLVWGVGNTIYF

J gene: TRBJ1-3
D gene: -
V gene: TRBV25-1
clone size: once
CDR3 DNA: TGTGCCAGCAGTGAGAGAGGCTCTGGAAACACCATATATTTT
CDR3 protein: CASSERGSGNTIYF

J gene: TRBJ1-4
D gene: -
V gene: TRBV7-9
clone size: -
CDR3 DNA: TGTGCCAGCAGCTCTCGGAGGGCAACTAATGAAAAACTGTTTTTT
CDR3 protein: CASSSRRATNEKLFF

J gene: TRBJ1-1
D gene: -
V gene: TRBV11-1
clone size: -
CDR3 DNA: TGTGCCAGCAGCCCTGGGAGTTCTATACCCACTGAAGCTTTCTTT
CDR3 protein: CASSPGSSIPTEAFF

J gene: TRBJ1-1
D gene: -
V gene: TRBV21-1
clone size: -
CDR3 DNA: TGTGCCAGCAGCAAAGAAGGGGTCTGGACTGAAGCTTTCTTT
CDR3 protein: CASSKEGVWTEAFF

J gene: TRBJ1-2
D gene: -
V gene: TRBV7-2
clone size: few
CDR3 DNA: TGTGCCAGCAGCTTAACAGTCCCTCGGGGCTACACCTTC
CDR3 protein: CASSLTVPRGYTF

J gene: TRBJ1-2
D gene: TRBD1
V gene: TRBV7-3
clone size: -
CDR3 DNA: TGTGCCAGCGGACAGGGTAATGGCTACACCTTC
CDR3 protein: CASGQGNGYTF

J gene: TRBJ2-7
D gene: TRBD2
V gene: TRBV6-5
clone size: -
CDR3 DNA: TGTGCCAGCAAAACTAGCGGGGGGAGCTCCTACGAGCAGTACTTC
CDR3 protein: CASKTSGGSSYEQYF

J gene: TRBJ2-2
D gene: -
V gene: TRBV6-2/TRBV6-3
clone size: -
CDR3 DNA: TGTGCCAGCAGTTACGTACTGCACACCGGGGAGCTGTTTTTT
CDR3 protein: CASSYVLHTGELFF

J gene: TRBJ2-3
D gene: -
V gene: TRBV13
clone size: -
CDR3 DNA: TGTGCCAGCAGCCCGGGAAAAGCGGATACGCAGTATTTT
CDR3 protein: CASSPGKADTQYF

J gene: TRBJ1-1
D gene: TRBD1
V gene: TRBV3-1/TRBV3-2
clone size: -
CDR3 DNA: TGTGCCAGCAGCCAAGGGACAGGCCCAAACACTGAAGCTTTCTTT
CDR3 protein: CASSQGTGPNTEAFF

J gene: TRBJ2-7
D gene: -
V gene: TRBV11-3
clone size: few
CDR3 DNA: TGTGCCAGCAGCTCGGGACAACTCTACGAGCAGTACTTC
CDR3 protein: CASSSGQLYEQYF

J gene: TRBJ1-1
D gene: -
V gene: TRBV5-1
clone size: -
CDR3 DNA: TGCGCCAGCAGCCCCGGTTTTTTTCCTGGGAACACTGAAGCTTTCTTT
CDR3 protein: CASSPGFFPGNTEAFF

J gene: TRBJ1-1
D gene: -
V gene: TRBV7-3
clone size: -
CDR3 DNA: TGTGCCAGCAGCTTAAACCCGGGGAACACTGAAGCTTTCTTT
CDR3 protein: CASSLNPGNTEAFF

J gene: TRBJ1-6
D gene: -
V gene: TRBV7-2
clone size: -
CDR3 DNA: TGTGCCAGCAGCTTTTTACAGTTGAATTCACCCCTCCACTTT
CDR3 protein: CASSFLQLNSPLHF

J gene: TRBJ2-7
D gene: -
V gene: TRBV2
clone size: -
CDR3 DNA: TGTGCCAGCAGTGAACCTCCGGGACACAGAACCCGAGAGCAGTACTTC
CDR3 protein: CASSEPPGHRTREQYF

J gene: TRBJ2-3
D gene: TRBD1
V gene: TRBV4-1
clone size: -
CDR3 DNA: TGCGCCAGCAGCCATGCAACAGGGGGGATCACAGATACGCAGTATTTT
CDR3 protein: CASSHATGGITDTQYF

J gene: TRBJ1-1
D gene: TRBD1
V gene: TRBV5-1
clone size: -
CDR3 DNA: TGCGCCAGCAGCTTGGGGGACAGGCGTAGGAACACTGAAGCTTTCTTT
CDR3 protein: CASSLGDRRRNTEAFF

J gene: TRBJ1-6
D gene: -
V gene: TRBV2
clone size: -
CDR3 DNA: TGTGCCAGCAGTGTAGAGGGACACAATAATTCACCCCTCCACTTT
CDR3 protein: CASSVEGHNNSPLHF

J gene: TRBJ2-7
D gene: TRBD2
V gene: TRBV6-2/TRBV6-3
clone size: -
CDR3 DNA: TGTGCCAGCAGTTTGGGACTAGCAGGCGAGCAGTACTTC
CDR3 protein: CASSLGLAGEQYF

J gene: TRBJ1-4
D gene: -
V gene: TRBV10-2
clone size: -
CDR3 DNA: TGCGCCAGCAGGGCACCAGGATCTAATGAAAAACTGTTTTTT
CDR3 protein: CASRAPGSNEKLFF

J gene: TRBJ2-1
D gene: TRBD2
V gene: TRBV4-2
clone size: -
CDR3 DNA: TGTGCCAGCAGCGTGGGACTAGCGGGGGCCAACAATGAGCAGTTCTTC
CDR3 protein: CASSVGLAGANNEQFF

J gene: TRBJ1-6
D gene: -
V gene: TRBV5-1
clone size: few
CDR3 DNA: TGCGCCAGCAGCTACGAGGGGGGAGGGTCACCCCTCCACTTT
CDR3 protein: CASSYEGGGSPLHF

J gene: TRBJ1-1
D gene: TRBD1
V gene: TRBV9
clone size: -
CDR3 DNA: TGTGCCAGCAGCGGCCGGGACAGGGAAGCTTTCTTT
CDR3 protein: CASSGRDREAFF

J gene: TRBJ1-1
D gene: TRBD1
V gene: TRBV3-1/TRBV3-2
clone size: -
CDR3 DNA: TGTGCCAGCAGCCAAGGACAGGGTGGGACTGAAGCTTTCTTT
CDR3 protein: CASSQGQGGTEAFF

J gene: TRBJ1-1
D gene: -
V gene: TRBV11-1
clone size: -
CDR3 DNA: TGTGCCAGCAGCCCTCTGGGACACTCACGGGGAGCTTTCTTT
CDR3 protein: CASSPLGHSRGAFF

J gene: TRBJ2-3
D gene: TRBD2
V gene: TRBV7-2
clone size: once
CDR3 DNA: TGTGCCAGCAGCTCGGTAGCGGGGGGGCCAGCAGATACGCAGTATTTT
CDR3 protein: CASSSVAGGPADTQYF

J gene: TRBJ1-2
D gene: -
V gene: TRBV6-5
clone size: -
CDR3 DNA: TGTGCCAGCAGCTCCAACTATGGCTACACCTTC
CDR3 protein: CASSSNYGYTF

J gene: TRBJ2-3
D gene: TRBD2
V gene: TRBV7-9
clone size: -
CDR3 DNA: TGTGCCAGCAGCTCTAGCGGGGGTCGTACAGATACGCAGTATTTT
CDR3 protein: CASSSSGGRTDTQYF

J gene: TRBJ2-7
D gene: -
V gene: TRBV7-2
clone size: -
CDR3 DNA: TGTGCCAGCAGCTCGACGGACAACTACGAGCAGTACTTC
CDR3 protein: CASSSTDNYEQYF

J gene: TRBJ2-6
D gene: -
V gene: TRBV4-2
clone size: once
CDR3 DNA: TGTGCCAGCAGCCAAGGTGAGGGTCTCGGGGCCAACGTCCTGACTTTC
CDR3 protein: CASSQGEGLGANVLTF

J gene: TRBJ2-6
D gene: TRBD2
V gene: TRBV27
clone size: -
CDR3 DNA: TGTGCCAGCAGTCCAGGACTAGCGGGGGCGTCTGGGGCCAACGTCCTGACTTTC
CDR3 protein: CASSPGLAGASGANVLTF

J gene: TRBJ2-3
D gene: TRBD1
V gene: TRBV24-1
clone size: -
CDR3 DNA: TGTGCCACCAGTGATTTGCCGGGACAGGGCACAGATACGCAGTATTTT
CDR3 protein: CATSDLPGQGTDTQYF